Sequencing of this T cell receptor (beta chain) was carried out in a study of radiotherapy plus CTLA-4 blockade in lung cancer. Germline lookup yields CDR1 SQVTM and CDR2 ANQGSEA. This CDR3 is built from 18 residues. V was clipped by 4 bases and J by 7 bases; unmatched bases: 18. Profiling relied on immunoSEQ multiplex PCR, and the TCRdb table lists in-frame clones only, not all of them. The data show tens of thousands of clones, approximately 76% seen once. The sample here was peripheral blood, taken from a patient treated with radiotherapy plus ipilimumab. The chain couples TRBV29-1 to TRBJ2-1, with 11 bases fitting TRBD2. The sequence was collected from a human donor with non-small cell lung cancer who had a complete response to radiotherapy plus ipilimumab. The CDR3 loop reads CSVARSLLSGRAGNEQFF. Here the CDR3 DNA reads TGCAGCGTTGCCAGGAGCCTACTTAGCGGGAGGGCCGGGAATGAGCAGTTCTTC.